The 32 T cell receptor beta chains below all came from one sample that was sequenced in a study of blood T cell repertoires in COVID-19. Generated by immunoSEQ multiplex PCR, the TCRdb table keeps only in-frame clones and is missing some. The sample holds about 400,000 clones, roughly 90% seen once. Specimen: peripheral blood. These receptor sequences come from a middle-aged man with acute or convalescent COVID-19.

This clone was found a few times. The rearrangement links TRBV4-2 to TRBJ1-3; 9 bases map to TRBD1. The length of the CDR3 is 15 residues. Germline trimming cut 0 bases from V and 3 bases from J; bases unmatched to any gene: 0. Germline values: CDR1 LGHNA, CDR2 YNFKEQ. The CDR3 protein is CASSQEGQGGNTIYF. The DNA for the CDR3 is TGTGCCAGCAGCCAAGAGGGACAGGGTGGAAACACCATATATTTT.

The chain employs TRBV3-1 (or the pseudogene TRBV3-2) and TRBJ2-5; 7 positions agree with TRBD1. With 1 base clipped from V and 5 bases from J, the junction kept 7 bases outside the gene matches. Germline V CDR1 and CDR2: LGHDT, YNNKEL (reference sequence). The CDR3 extends over 15 amino acids. For the CDR3, the DNA is TGTGCCAGCAGCCAAGCTGACAGGGCCCAGGAGACCCAGTACTTC. Translation: CASSQADRAQETQYF.

The V and J genes are TRBV7-6 and TRBJ1-1; D not certain. The V gene's germline CDR1 is SGHVS and CDR2 FNYEAQ. The ends were cut back, 1 base at V and 4 bases at J, with 13 bases in the middle. The CDR3 sequence is 15 residues long. CDR3 sequence (DNA): TGTGCCAGCAGCTTAGTCGAGGGCCTCGGCACTGAAGCTTTCTTT. This sequence encodes CASSLVEGLGTEAFF.

V and J are TRBV28 and TRBJ1-5, with 8 bases identical to TRBD1. CDR1 MDHEN and CDR2 SYDVKM come from the germline V gene. This CDR3 has 14 residues. V shed 5 bases and J 7 bases; nucleotides not matched to a gene: 7. CDR3 protein: CASSPPTGAQPQHF. The DNA for the CDR3 is TGTGCCAGCAGTCCGCCGACAGGGGCCCAGCCCCAGCATTTT.

The rearrangement links TRBV24-1 to TRBJ2-1; 7 bases fit TRBD1. V shed 6 bases and J 9 bases; nucleotides not matched to a gene: 7. Germline values: CDR1 KGHDR, CDR2 SFDVKD. The CDR3 spans 13 residues. In nucleotides, the CDR3 is TGTGCCACCAGTCTCCCAGGGGGTGGTGAGCAGTTCTTC. This gives the protein CATSLPGGGEQFF.

J is TRBJ1-4 and V is TRBV5-1; D uncertain. Germline CDR1 is SGHRS and CDR2 is YFSETQ. The CDR3 consists of 17 residues. With 1 base removed from V and 2 bases from J, the gap between germline ends came to 15 bases. This CDR3 reads CASSLKEGLVTNEKLFF. The CDR3 DNA sequence: TGCGCCAGCAGCTTGAAGGAGGGATTGGTGACTAATGAAAAACTGTTTTTT.

The chain couples TRBV7-2 to TRBJ2-3; TRBD1 aligns across 7 bases. This CDR3 has 16 amino acids. V shed 0 bases and J 4 bases; nucleotides not matched to a gene: 7. Germline V CDR1 and CDR2: SGHTA, FQGNSA. CDR3 in DNA: TGTGCCAGCAGCTTAGCCTATTGGACAGGCCCAGATACGCAGTATTTT. Encoded protein: CASSLAYWTGPDTQYF.

The chain carries TRBV11-2 and TRBJ2-5; 12 bases are shared with TRBD2. The germline CDR1 and CDR2 sequences are SGHAT and FQNNGV. There are 15 residues in the CDR3. J gave up 3 bases and V 6 bases, and 5 bases lay outside the gene matches. The CDR3 DNA follows: TGTGCCAGCAGAACTCGACTAGCGGGAGAAGAGACCCAGTACTTC. It yields the protein CASRTRLAGEETQYF. Full variable domain (missing parts from reference TRBV11-2 and TRBJ2-5): EAGVAQSPRYKIIEKRQSVAFWCNPISGHATLYWYQQILGQGPKLLIQFQNNGVVDDSQLPKDRFSAERLKGVDSTLKIQPAKLEDSAVYLCASRTRLAGEETQYFGPGTRLLVL.

This chain uses TRBV14 with TRBJ2-7; maybe TRBD1 (6 bases). The CDR3 length is 13 residues. Germline values: CDR1 SGHDN, CDR2 FVKESK. The V end was cut by 5 bases, the J end by 1 base, with 9 bases between. CDR3 sequence reads: CASSDRLSYEQYF. The CDR3 coding sequence is TGTGCCAGCAGCGACAGGTTGTCCTACGAGCAGTACTTC.

The CDR3 here is CASSEPGIPYNEQFF. The CDR3 bases are TGTGCCAGCAGTGAACCGGGGATACCTTACAATGAGCAGTTCTTC. The chain links TRBV2 to TRBJ2-1; a possible D gene is TRBD2 (5 bases). There are 15 residues in the CDR3. V gave up 2 bases and J gave up 4 bases, with 12 bases separating them. Germline CDR1 is SNHLY and CDR2 is FYNNEI.

The chain employs TRBV27 and TRBJ2-1; 11 bases align to TRBD2. Germline V gene sequence: CDR1 MNHEY, CDR2 SMNVEV (reference sequence). The ends lost 5 bases at V and 4 bases at J; junction bases unmatched: 10. The CDR3 length is 17 residues. The chain's CDR3 is CASSLVAGGPIYNEQFF. The DNA of the CDR3 is TGTGCCAGCAGTCTCGTAGCGGGAGGGCCGATTTACAATGAGCAGTTCTTC.

Remarks on this clone: Other nucleotide sequences in the sample specify the same CDR3. This chain links TRBV18 with TRBJ2-5; possibly TRBD2 for D (6 bases). The CDR3 runs to 12 residues. From germline, CDR1 is KGHSH and CDR2 LQKENI. Trimming took off 2 bases at V and 5 bases at J, with 6 bases between the two ends. CDR3 sequence reads: CASSPGGETQYF. The CDR3 region has the DNA TGTGCCAGCTCACCAGGGGGGGAGACCCAGTACTTC.

CDR3 loop: CASSLPGDYGYTF. In nucleotides, the CDR3 is TGTGCCAGCAGTTTGCCCGGGGACTATGGCTACACCTTC. The V call is TRBV28, the J call TRBJ1-2, with unresolved D. This CDR3 region has 13 residues. The V and J ends lost 3 bases and 3 bases respectively, with 8 bases between them. CDR1 is MDHEN and CDR2 is SYDVKM in the germline V gene.

The CDR3 DNA reads as TGTGCCAGCAGCCCGGACACAGGGGACACTGAAGCTTTCTTT. It yields the protein CASSPDTGDTEAFF. V and J are TRBV9 and TRBJ1-1; TRBD1 matches 7 bases. The junction had 6 bases not matched to a gene; V was cut back by 4 bases and J by 3 bases. The CDR3 consists of 14 residues. Germline CDR1 SGDLS, CDR2 YYNGEE.

This chain connects TRBV5-4 to TRBJ1-2; TRBD1 matches 9 bases. The CDR3 covers 14 residues. The junction had 6 bases not matched to a gene; V was cut back by 4 bases and J by 5 bases. Germline assignment: CDR1 SGHNT and CDR2 YYREEE (reference sequence). This CDR3 reads CASSTQGARYGYTF. In nucleotides, the CDR3 is TGTGCCAGCAGCACACAGGGGGCGCGTTATGGCTACACCTTC.

This clone was seen once. This chain connects TRBV3-1 (or the pseudogene TRBV3-2) to TRBJ2-1; the match to TRBD2 covers 7 bases. Germline-derived CDR1 and CDR2 are LGHDT and YNNKEL (reference sequence). The length of the CDR3 is 14 residues. V lost 2 bases to trimming and J lost 9 bases; unmatched junction nucleotides: 7. CDR3 protein: CASSQSRGVGEQFF. In nucleotides, the CDR3 is TGTGCCAGCAGCCAAAGTCGGGGGGTAGGTGAGCAGTTCTTC.

The table lists this clone with a few counts. The chain has TRBV3-1 (or the pseudogene TRBV3-2) and TRBJ1-2; 7 bases fit TRBD1. CDR1 and CDR2 (germline): LGHDT, YNNKEL (reference sequence). With 5 bases clipped from V and 6 bases from J, the junction kept 3 bases outside the gene matches. The CDR3 runs to 12 residues. The CDR3 here is CASSSTGDGYTF. DNA of the CDR3: TGTGCCAGCAGCTCCACAGGGGATGGCTACACCTTC.

The chain links TRBV7-9 to TRBJ2-7, with 8 bases matching TRBD2. The CDR3 runs to 14 residues. The trim removed 3 bases at V and 0 bases at J, leaving 1 base unmatched. The germline V gene encodes CDR1 SEHNR and CDR2 FQNEAQ (reference sequence). The CDR3 here is CASSFGTSSYEQYF. The DNA of the CDR3 is TGTGCCAGCAGCTTCGGGACTAGCTCCTACGAGCAGTACTTC. The variable domain in full, with the rest retrieved from reference TRBV7-9 and TRBJ2-7, is DTGVSQNPRHKITKRGQNVTFRCDPISEHNRLYWYRQTLGQGPEFLTYFQNEAQLEKSRLLSDRFSAERPKGSFSTLEIQRTEQGDSAMYLCASSFGTSSYEQYFGPGTRLTVT.

The V call is TRBV6-2 or TRBV6-3, the J call TRBJ2-5; tentative D call: TRBD1 (6 bases). V shed 2 bases and J shed 4 bases, with 11 bases lying between them. This CDR3 spans 14 amino acids. Per the germline V gene, CDR1 is MNHEY and CDR2 is SVGEGT. CDR3 DNA: TGTGCCAGCAGTTACACTCAGGGGCCAGAGACCCAGTACTTC. It translates to CASSYTQGPETQYF.

This chain links TRBV7-9 with TRBJ1-2, with a weak D call TRBD1 (5 bases). Between the trimmed V and J ends, which lost 4 bases and 5 bases, there was a span of 14 bases. This CDR3 is 14 amino acids long. Germline CDR1 reads SEHNR; CDR2 reads FQNEAQ (reference sequence). Here the CDR3 DNA reads TGTGCCAGCAGCTCCACGACAGCAGTATATGGCTACACCTTC. Translated, it gives CASSSTTAVYGYTF.

The chain carries TRBV27 and TRBJ2-2; weak D call: TRBD1 (5 bases). V lost 5 bases and J lost 5, with 18 bases in between. CDR1 is MNHEY and CDR2 is SMNVEV in the germline V gene (reference sequence). The CDR3 runs to 16 residues. The CDR3 protein is CASSASGVRVTGELFF. Written as DNA, the CDR3 is TGTGCCAGCAGTGCCTCCGGTGTCAGGGTTACCGGGGAGCTGTTTTTT.

The chain links TRBV19 to TRBJ1-1; D is uncertain. The CDR3 has 13 residues. Trimming removed 6 bases at V and 4 bases at J, with 12 bases between. Per the germline V gene, CDR1 is LNHDA and CDR2 is SQIVND (reference sequence). The CDR3 DNA follows: TGTGCCAGTAGCCTCAACGGACTCACTGAAGCTTTCTTT. Its translation: CASSLNGLTEAFF.

The chain combines TRBV19 with TRBJ2-1; unclear D gene. This CDR3 has 15 amino acids. Trimming left V 4 bases short and J 5 bases short, with 15 bases between. Looked up from germline, CDR1 is LNHDA and CDR2 is SQIVND (reference sequence). DNA of the CDR3: TGTGCCAGTAGTACCCTGCACCCACCGGACAATGAGCAGTTCTTC. It codes for CASSTLHPPDNEQFF.

The chain has TRBV24-1 and TRBJ1-1; 8 nucleotides agree with TRBD1. Germline CDR1 KGHDR, CDR2 SFDVKD. CDR3 length equals 14 residues. V was pared by 4 bases and J by 6 bases, with 6 bases of the junction left unmatched. CDR3 amino acids: CATSESTGGAEAFF. DNA for the CDR3: TGTGCCACCAGTGAATCCACAGGGGGAGCTGAAGCTTTCTTT.

V is TRBV7-9 and J is TRBJ1-3, with 8 bases matching TRBD1. This CDR3 spans 14 amino acids. Unmatched junction bases numbered 4, after V lost 5 bases and J lost 4 bases. Germline V lookup: CDR1 SEHNR, CDR2 FQNEAQ (reference sequence). The CDR3 loop reads CASSPDRVGNTIYF. The CDR3 DNA reads TGTGCCAGCAGCCCGGACAGGGTGGGAAACACCATATATTTT.

The chain links TRBV5-4 to TRBJ1-5; 7 positions agree with TRBD1. The CDR3 has 12 residues. After removal of 4 bases from V and 6 bases from J, the junction contained 1 base not matched to a gene. Per germline, CDR1 SGHNT and CDR2 YYREEE (reference sequence). The CDR3 region has the DNA TGTGCCAGCAGCAGACAGGGTCAGCCCCAGCATTTT. Amino acid sequence: CASSRQGQPQHF.

This chain links TRBV5-6 with TRBJ1-3; 10 bases align to TRBD1. Germline V gene lookup returns CDR1 SGHDT and CDR2 YYEEEE. This CDR3 spans 14 amino acids. V dropped 4 bases and J dropped 4; count of bases not matched to a gene: 2. The CDR3 protein is CASSVGQGGNTIYF. CDR3 in DNA: TGTGCCAGCAGCGTGGGACAGGGGGGAAACACCATATATTTT.

The chain is built from TRBV13 and TRBJ2-7, with D hard to call. This CDR3 has 12 amino acids. The V gene lost 4 bases and the J gene lost 0 bases, with 4 bases spanning the gap. The germline V gene encodes CDR1 PRHDT and CDR2 FYEKMQ (reference sequence). The CDR3: CASSSYSYEQYF. CDR3 coding DNA: TGTGCCAGCAGCTCCTACTCCTACGAGCAGTACTTC.

The J gene is TRBJ1-3, the V gene TRBV28; 8 nucleotides agree with TRBD1. This CDR3 comprises 15 residues. J was trimmed by 1 base and V by 4 bases; bases with no gene match: 3. Germline V CDR1 and CDR2: MDHEN, SYDVKM. The CDR3 spells CASSYNRGSGNTIYF. CDR3 DNA: TGTGCCAGCAGTTACAACAGGGGGTCTGGAAACACCATATATTTT.

The CDR3 spells CASSLSRNEQFF. CDR3 DNA sequence: TGTGCCAGCAGTTTATCACGGAATGAGCAGTTCTTC. The gene calls are TRBV27 and TRBJ2-1; D gene unclear. Germline CDR1 MNHEY, CDR2 SMNVEV (reference sequence). Trimming took 0 bases from V and 7 from J, leaving 4 bases between them. This CDR3 spans 12 amino acids.

The chain couples TRBV19 to TRBJ2-1; 8 bases are a match to TRBD2. V was pared by 3 bases and J by 7 bases, with 5 bases of the junction left unmatched. The CDR3 sequence is 14 residues long. Germline values: CDR1 LNHDA, CDR2 SQIVND (reference sequence). The CDR3 nucleotides read TGTGCCAGTAGTATTTCAGCGGGGGCAAATGAGCAGTTCTTC. Protein: CASSISAGANEQFF.

The gene calls are TRBV5-6 and TRBJ2-7, with D tentatively TRBD2 (6 bases). This CDR3 is 16 amino acids long. Germline CDR1 reads SGHDT; CDR2 reads YYEEEE. Trimming took off 4 bases at V and 4 bases at J, with 21 bases between the two ends. CDR3 in amino acids: CASSSPGTHNLYEQYF. As DNA, the CDR3 is TGTGCCAGCAGCAGCCCCGGGACTCACAATTTATACGAGCAGTACTTC. The full variable domain, with the rest looked up from reference TRBV5-6 and TRBJ2-7, is DAGVTQSPTHLIKTRGQQVTLRCSPKSGHDTVSWYQQALGQGPQFIFQYYEEEERQRGNFPDRFSGHQFPNYSSELNVNALLLGDSALYLCASSSPGTHNLYEQYFGPGTRLTVT.